The next 14 T cell receptor beta chains were all read from a single sample in a study of beta chain features in type 1 diabetes. Notes on the study in general: In all four CD4+ subsets, TCRB CDR3 length was significantly, moderately reduced in type 1 diabetes.

For these TCRs, the target antigens are not known. Expressed TCRB transcripts were sequenced because the isolated RNA had all been reverse transcribed beforehand. The method was immunoSEQ multiplex PCR; TCRdb's version includes in-frame clones alone and lacks a portion of them. Found here are 400,000 or so clones, about 10% of them singletons; the top ten hold approximately 0.55%. Input material: central memory CD4+ T cells from blood. Every receptor here comes from a man aged 25-40 years with type 1 diabetes.

V gene TRBV19 combines with J gene TRBJ2-1, with TRBD2 as a possible D gene (5 bases). The length of the CDR3 is 16 residues. V was trimmed by 5 bases and J by 0 bases, leaving 14 bases between them. The germline V gene encodes CDR1 LNHDA and CDR2 SQIVND (reference sequence). CDR3 amino acids: CASSWRATISYNEQFF. The CDR3 DNA follows: TGTGCCAGTAGTTGGCGGGCTACAATCTCCTACAATGAGCAGTTCTTC.

This clone was found a few times. V usage is TRBV6-5 and J usage is TRBJ2-5; D is unclear. The ends were cut back, 6 bases at V and 7 bases at J, with 12 bases in the middle. The CDR3 has 12 residues. Germline assignment: CDR1 MNHEY and CDR2 SVGAGI. CDR3 sequence reads: CASRKVVGTQYF. The CDR3 DNA sequence: TGTGCCAGCAGAAAGGTAGTTGGGACCCAGTACTTC.

There are a few counts of this clone. V is TRBV7-2 and J is TRBJ1-4, with unresolved D. The CDR3 length is 15 residues. Trimming pared 5 bases from V and 8 bases from J, leaving 18 bases between. Germline CDR1 and CDR2: SGHTA and FQGNSA. The CDR3 DNA follows: TGTGCCAGCAGCCCGGCGACCCACTCGGCGGAAAAACTGTTTTTT. Encoded protein: CASSPATHSAEKLFF.

Concerning this clone itself: Within the sample, other DNA sequences also encode this same CDR3. This chain uses TRBV11-2 with TRBJ1-1, with D uncertain. The CDR3 runs 12 residues. V was pared by 6 bases and J by 4 bases, with 9 bases between. Germline CDR1 reads SGHAT; CDR2 reads FQNNGV. In DNA, the CDR3 is TGTGCCAGCAGTCTGGTCGGCACTGAAGCTTTCTTT. Translating gives CASSLVGTEAFF.

The chain recombines TRBV7-2 with TRBJ2-7, with 8 bases aligning to TRBD2. Germline V gene sequence: CDR1 SGHTA, CDR2 FQGNSA. V lost 1 base, J lost 3 bases, and 2 bases stayed unmatched. This CDR3 spans 14 amino acids. The CDR3 loop reads CASSLVAGGYEQYF. The CDR3 DNA sequence: TGTGCCAGCAGCTTAGTGGCGGGGGGCTACGAGCAGTACTTC.

The V and J genes are TRBV15 and TRBJ2-3, with D maybe TRBD2 (6 bases). CDR1 and CDR2 (germline): LNHNV, YYDKDF (reference sequence). Trimming cost V 3 bases and J 0 bases, with 13 bases left between them. The CDR3 runs 16 residues. CDR3 sequence reads: CATSSGAGPSTDTQYF. The CDR3 DNA is TGTGCCACCAGCAGCGGCGCGGGACCTAGCACAGATACGCAGTATTTT.

The chain has TRBV29-1 and TRBJ2-3; D might be TRBD1 or TRBD2, each matching 6 bases. CDR3 length: 13 residues. In germline, CDR1 is SQVTM, CDR2 ANQGSEA. V lost 4 bases to trimming and J lost 3 bases, with 11 bases between them. The CDR3 region is CSVVRRGTDTQYF. The CDR3 DNA reads TGCAGCGTTGTCAGGAGGGGGACAGATACGCAGTATTTT.

In the case of this clone: Sequence at one end of the junction differs from germline and may be a read error. Distinct nucleotide sequences in the sample also encode this CDR3. V and J are TRBV5-4 and TRBJ1-4; TRBD1 aligns across 12 bases. CDR1 and CDR2 from the germline V gene are SGHNT and YYREEE (reference sequence). There are 16 residues in the CDR3. This CDR3 reads CASSMGQGAANEKLFF. CDR3 DNA: TGTGCAAGCAGTATGGGACAGGGGGCAGCTAATGAAAAACTGTTTTTC.

A note on this clone: One base separates it from a far larger clone, so it is likely a read error. Within the sample, other DNA sequences also encode this same CDR3. The chain is built from TRBV7-7 and TRBJ1-2; D is undetermined. From germline, CDR1 is SSHAT and CDR2 FNYEAQ (reference sequence). This CDR3 has 13 residues. The CDR3 region is CASSLRTDYSYTF. The CDR3 nucleotides read TGTGCTAGCAGCTTAAGGACTGATTATAGCTACACCTTC.

The chain uses TRBV5-1 and TRBJ2-7, with D tentatively TRBD2 (6 bases). This CDR3 region has 16 residues. CDR1 is SGHRS and CDR2 is YFSETQ in the germline V gene. V shed 0 bases and J shed 0 bases, with 13 bases lying between them. CDR3 nucleotides: TGCGCCAGCAGCTTGGTCCTCGGGAGTCTCTCCTACGAGCAGTACTTC. Protein product: CASSLVLGSLSYEQYF.

A few counts support this clone. The chain joins TRBV6-5 to TRBJ2-7; tentative D call: TRBD2 (6 bases). This CDR3 contains 13 residues. V was trimmed by 7 bases and J by 2 bases, leaving 12 bases between them. CDR1 and CDR2 (germline): MNHEY, SVGAGI. DNA for the CDR3: TGTGCCAGCAAGATAGCGGTTACCTACGAGCAGTACTTC. Its protein is CASKIAVTYEQYF.

This clone was observed a few times. The DNA of the CDR3 is TGTGCCAGTAGTGACGACTACAGCCCTAACTATGGCTACACCTTC. This codes for CASSDDYSPNYGYTF. The chain employs TRBV19 and TRBJ1-2, with D hard to call. V lost 5 bases to trimming and J lost 0 bases, with 13 bases between them. The length of the CDR3 is 15 residues. CDR1 LNHDA and CDR2 SQIVND come from the germline V gene (reference sequence).

The genes are TRBV19 and TRBJ1-4; the D is unclear. Between the trimmed V and J ends, which lost 5 bases and 4 bases, there was a span of 14 bases. This CDR3 comprises 15 residues. CDR1 and CDR2 (germline): LNHDA, SQIVND (reference sequence). The CDR3 is CASSEVLSYNEKLFF. The DNA for the CDR3 is TGTGCCAGTAGTGAAGTTCTAAGTTATAATGAAAAACTGTTTTTT. Combining the CDR3 with reference TRBV19 and TRBJ1-4 gives the whole variable domain DGGITQSPKYLFRKEGQNVTLSCEQNLNHDAMYWYRQDPGQGLRLIYYSQIVNDFQKGDIAEGYSVSREKKESFPLTVTSAQKNPTAFYLCASSEVLSYNEKLFFGSGTQLSVL.

This clone was seen a few times. CDR3 bases: TGTGCCAGCAGCCCTGGCGCGACAGGGTGGTACGAGCAGTACTTC. This gives the protein CASSPGATGWYEQYF. The genes are TRBV28 and TRBJ2-7, with 7 nucleotides matching TRBD1. J gave up 4 bases and V 6 bases, and 12 bases lay outside the gene matches. The CDR3 runs to 15 residues. Germline loops: CDR1 MDHEN, CDR2 SYDVKM.